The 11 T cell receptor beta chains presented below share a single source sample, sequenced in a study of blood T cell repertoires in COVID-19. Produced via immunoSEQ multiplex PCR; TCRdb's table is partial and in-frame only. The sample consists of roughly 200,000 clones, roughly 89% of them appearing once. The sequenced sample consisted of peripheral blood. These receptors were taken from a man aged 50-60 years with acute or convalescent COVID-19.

DNA for the CDR3: TGTGCCAGCCGGGACAGAACATATGGCTACACCTTC. Translating gives CASRDRTYGYTF. The rearrangement joins TRBV28 to TRBJ1-2, with 7 nucleotides matching TRBD1. Unmatched junction bases numbered 5, after V lost 8 bases and J lost 5 bases. Germline V gives CDR1 MDHEN, CDR2 SYDVKM. The CDR3 contains 12 residues.

This chain's CDR3 is CASSSPDSYTEAFF. CDR3 nucleotides: TGTGCCAGCAGCTCCCCGGACAGTTACACTGAAGCTTTCTTT. V is TRBV28 and J is TRBJ1-1; D is possibly TRBD1 (6 bases). CDR1 is MDHEN, CDR2 SYDVKM, per germline. V lost 6 bases, J lost 3 bases, and 14 bases lay in between. This CDR3 is built from 14 residues. Full variable domain (outside the CDR3, taken from reference TRBV28 and TRBJ1-1): DVKVTQSSRYLVKRTGEKVFLECVQDMDHENMFWYRQDPGLGLRLIYFSYDVKMKEKGDIPEGYSVSREKKERFSLILESASTNQTSMYLCASSSPDSYTEAFFGQGTRLTVV.

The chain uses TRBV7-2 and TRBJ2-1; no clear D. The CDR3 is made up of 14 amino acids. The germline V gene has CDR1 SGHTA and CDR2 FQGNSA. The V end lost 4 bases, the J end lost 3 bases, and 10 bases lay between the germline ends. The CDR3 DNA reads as TGTGCCAGCAGCTCTACTTCGAGCTACAATGAGCAGTTCTTC. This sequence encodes CASSSTSSYNEQFF.

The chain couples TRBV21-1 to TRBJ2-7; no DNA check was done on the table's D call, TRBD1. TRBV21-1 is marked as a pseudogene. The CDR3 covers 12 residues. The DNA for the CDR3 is TGTGCCAGCAGGGGGCTAGTCGGCGAGCAGTACTTC. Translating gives CASRGLVGEQYF.

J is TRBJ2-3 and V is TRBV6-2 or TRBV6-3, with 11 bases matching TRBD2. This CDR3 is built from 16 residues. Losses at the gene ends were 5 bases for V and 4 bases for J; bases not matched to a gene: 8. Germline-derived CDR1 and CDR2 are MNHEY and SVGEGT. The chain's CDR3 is CASSRSLLAGADTQYF. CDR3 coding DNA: TGTGCCAGCAGTCGTTCGTTACTAGCGGGGGCAGATACGCAGTATTTT.

CDR3 sequence: CASSLDGAGGPVKTQYF. As DNA, the CDR3 is TGTGCCAGCAGCTTAGATGGGGCGGGAGGGCCCGTGAAGACCCAGTACTTC. The rearrangement links TRBV11-2 to TRBJ2-5, with 9 bases fitting TRBD2. Losses at the gene ends were 0 bases for V and 6 bases for J; bases not matched to a gene: 11. Germline CDR1 is SGHAT and CDR2 is FQNNGV. The CDR3 is 17 residues long. Filled out from reference TRBV11-2 and TRBJ2-5, the complete variable domain reads EAGVAQSPRYKIIEKRQSVAFWCNPISGHATLYWYQQILGQGPKLLIQFQNNGVVDDSQLPKDRFSAERLKGVDSTLKIQPAKLEDSAVYLCASSLDGAGGPVKTQYFGPGTRLLVL.

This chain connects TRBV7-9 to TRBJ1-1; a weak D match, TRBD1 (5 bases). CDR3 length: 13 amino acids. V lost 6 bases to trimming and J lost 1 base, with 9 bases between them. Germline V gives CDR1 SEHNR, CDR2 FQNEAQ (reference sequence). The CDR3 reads CASRATENTEAFF. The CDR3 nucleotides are TGTGCCAGCAGGGCGACAGAGAACACTGAAGCTTTCTTT.

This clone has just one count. In DNA form, the CDR3 reads TGCGCCAGCAGCCCCCGGGGGGCCGGGATCAATGAGCAGTTCTTC. Its translation is CASSPRGAGINEQFF. J is TRBJ2-1 and V is TRBV4-1; tentatively, D is TRBD2 (7 bases). Trimming left V 4 bases short and J 6 bases short, with 16 bases between. Germline V CDR1 and CDR2: MGHRA, YSYEKL. This CDR3 spans 15 amino acids.

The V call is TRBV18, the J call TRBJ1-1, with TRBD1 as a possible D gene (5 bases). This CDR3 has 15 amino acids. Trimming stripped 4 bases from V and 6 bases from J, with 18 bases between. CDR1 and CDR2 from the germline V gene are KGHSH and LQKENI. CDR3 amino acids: CASSRDSLSISEAFF. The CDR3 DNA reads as TGTGCCAGCTCACGTGACAGCCTGTCGATCTCTGAAGCTTTCTTT.

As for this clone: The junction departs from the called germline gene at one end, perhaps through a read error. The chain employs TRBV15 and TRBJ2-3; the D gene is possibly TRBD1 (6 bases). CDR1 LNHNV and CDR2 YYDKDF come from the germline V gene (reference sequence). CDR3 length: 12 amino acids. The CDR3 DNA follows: TGTGCCACCAGCATCGATACCGGGACATCACATTTT. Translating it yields CATSIDTGTSHF.

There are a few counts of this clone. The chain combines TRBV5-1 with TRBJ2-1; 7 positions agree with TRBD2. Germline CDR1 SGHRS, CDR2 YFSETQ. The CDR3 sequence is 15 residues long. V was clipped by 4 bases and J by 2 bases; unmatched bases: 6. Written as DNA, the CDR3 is TGCGCCAGCAGCCCAAGAGCGGGACCCTACAATGAGCAGTTCTTC. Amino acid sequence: CASSPRAGPYNEQFF.